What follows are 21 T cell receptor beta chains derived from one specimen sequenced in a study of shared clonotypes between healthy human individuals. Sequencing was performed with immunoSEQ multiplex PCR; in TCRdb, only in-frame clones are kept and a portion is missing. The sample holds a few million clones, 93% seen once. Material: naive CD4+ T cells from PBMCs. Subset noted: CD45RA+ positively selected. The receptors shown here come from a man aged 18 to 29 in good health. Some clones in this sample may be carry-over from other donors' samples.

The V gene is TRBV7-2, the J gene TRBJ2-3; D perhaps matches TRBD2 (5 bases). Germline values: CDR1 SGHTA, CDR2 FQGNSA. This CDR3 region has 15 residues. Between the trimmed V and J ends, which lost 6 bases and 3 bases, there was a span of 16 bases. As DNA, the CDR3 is TGTGCCAGCAGACAAGCCGGCGGGCGGACAGATACGCAGTATTTT. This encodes CASRQAGGRTDTQYF.

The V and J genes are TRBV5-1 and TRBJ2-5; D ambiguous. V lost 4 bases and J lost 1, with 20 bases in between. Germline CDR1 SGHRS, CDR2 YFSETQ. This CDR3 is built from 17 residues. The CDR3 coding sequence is TGCGCCAGCAGCCTAGGCGTGGGCGGAACATTCCAAGAGACCCAGTACTTC. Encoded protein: CASSLGVGGTFQETQYF.

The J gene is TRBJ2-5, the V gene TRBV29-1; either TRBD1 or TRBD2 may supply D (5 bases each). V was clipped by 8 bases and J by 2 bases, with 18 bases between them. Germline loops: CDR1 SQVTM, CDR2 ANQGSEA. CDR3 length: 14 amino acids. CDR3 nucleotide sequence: TGCAGCATCCGCCCCAGGGACGAACAAGAGACCCAGTACTTC. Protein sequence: CSIRPRDEQETQYF.

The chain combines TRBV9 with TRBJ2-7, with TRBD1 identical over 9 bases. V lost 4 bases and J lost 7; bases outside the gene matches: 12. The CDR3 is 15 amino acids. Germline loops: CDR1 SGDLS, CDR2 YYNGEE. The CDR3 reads CASSTLEQGAREQYF. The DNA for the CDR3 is TGTGCCAGCAGCACCCTTGAACAGGGGGCTAGGGAGCAGTACTTC.

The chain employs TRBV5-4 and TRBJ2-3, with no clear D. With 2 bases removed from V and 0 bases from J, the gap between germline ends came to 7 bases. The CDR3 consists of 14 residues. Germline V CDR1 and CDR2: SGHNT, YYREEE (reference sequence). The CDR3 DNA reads TGTGCCAGCAGCTTCTACAGTAGCACAGATACGCAGTATTTT. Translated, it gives CASSFYSSTDTQYF.

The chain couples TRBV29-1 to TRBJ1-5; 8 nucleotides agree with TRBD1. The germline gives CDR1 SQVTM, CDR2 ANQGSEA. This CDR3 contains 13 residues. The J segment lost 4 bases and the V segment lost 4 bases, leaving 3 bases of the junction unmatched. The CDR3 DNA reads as TGCAGCGTTGGGACAGGGATTAATCAGCCCCAGCATTTT. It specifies CSVGTGINQPQHF. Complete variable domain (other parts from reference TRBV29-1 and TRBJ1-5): SAVISQKPSRDICQRGTSLTIQCQVDSQVTMMFWYRQQPGQSLTLIATANQGSEATYESGFVIDKFPISRPNLTFSTLTVSNMSPEDSSIYLCSVGTGINQPQHFGDGTRLSIL.

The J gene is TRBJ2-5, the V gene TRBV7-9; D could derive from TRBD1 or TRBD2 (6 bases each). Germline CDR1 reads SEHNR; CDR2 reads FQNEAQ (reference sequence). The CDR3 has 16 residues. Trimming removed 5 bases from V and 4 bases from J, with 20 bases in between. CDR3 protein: CASSGNRGETRETQYF. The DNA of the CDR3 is TGTGCCAGCAGCGGAAATAGGGGGGAGACGAGAGAGACCCAGTACTTC.

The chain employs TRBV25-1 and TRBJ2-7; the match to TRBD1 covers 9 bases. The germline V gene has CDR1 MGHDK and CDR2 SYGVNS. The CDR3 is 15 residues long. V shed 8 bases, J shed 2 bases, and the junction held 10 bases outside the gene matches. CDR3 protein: CASGFSGTGTYEQYF. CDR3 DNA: TGTGCCAGCGGCTTCTCCGGGACAGGGACCTACGAGCAGTACTTC.

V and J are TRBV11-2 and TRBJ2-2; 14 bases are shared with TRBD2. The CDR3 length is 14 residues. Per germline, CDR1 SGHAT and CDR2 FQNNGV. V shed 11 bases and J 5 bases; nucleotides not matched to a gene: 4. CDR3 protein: CAGRTSGRTGELFF. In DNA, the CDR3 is TGTGCCGGGAGGACTAGCGGGAGGACCGGGGAGCTGTTTTTT.

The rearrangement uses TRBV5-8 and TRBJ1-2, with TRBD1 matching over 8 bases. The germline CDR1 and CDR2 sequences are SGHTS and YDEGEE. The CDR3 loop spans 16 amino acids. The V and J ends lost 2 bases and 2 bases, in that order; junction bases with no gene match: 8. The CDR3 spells CASSFLPGQANYGYTF. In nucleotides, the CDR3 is TGTGCCAGCAGCTTTCTTCCGGGACAGGCGAACTATGGCTACACCTTC. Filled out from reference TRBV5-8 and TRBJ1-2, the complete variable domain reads EAGVTQSPTHLIKTRGQQATLRCSPISGHTSVYWYQQALGLGLQFLLWYDEGEERNRGNFPPRFSGRQFPNYSSELNVNALELEDSALYLCASSFLPGQANYGYTFGSGTRLTVV.

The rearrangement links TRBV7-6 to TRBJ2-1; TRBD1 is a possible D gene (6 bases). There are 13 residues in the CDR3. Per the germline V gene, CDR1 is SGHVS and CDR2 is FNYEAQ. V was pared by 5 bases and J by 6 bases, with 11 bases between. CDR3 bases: TGTGCCAGCAGCATCGGACAGTTCAATGAGCAGTTCTTC. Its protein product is CASSIGQFNEQFF. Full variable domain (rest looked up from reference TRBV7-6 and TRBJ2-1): GAGVSQSPRYKVTKRGQDVALRCDPISGHVSLYWYRQALGQGPEFLTYFNYEAQQDKSGLPNDRFSAERPEGSISTLTIQRTEQRDSAMYRCASSIGQFNEQFFGPGTRLTVL.

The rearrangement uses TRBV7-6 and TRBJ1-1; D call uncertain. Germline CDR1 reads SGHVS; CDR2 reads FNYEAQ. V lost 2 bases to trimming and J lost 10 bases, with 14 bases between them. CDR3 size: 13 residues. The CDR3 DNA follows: TGTGCCAGCAGCTTATCGACTACCGACCGAGCTTTCTTT. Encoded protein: CASSLSTTDRAFF. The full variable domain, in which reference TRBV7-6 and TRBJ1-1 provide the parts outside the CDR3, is GAGVSQSPRYKVTKRGQDVALRCDPISGHVSLYWYRQALGQGPEFLTYFNYEAQQDKSGLPNDRFSAERPEGSISTLTIQRTEQRDSAMYRCASSLSTTDRAFFGQGTRLTVV.

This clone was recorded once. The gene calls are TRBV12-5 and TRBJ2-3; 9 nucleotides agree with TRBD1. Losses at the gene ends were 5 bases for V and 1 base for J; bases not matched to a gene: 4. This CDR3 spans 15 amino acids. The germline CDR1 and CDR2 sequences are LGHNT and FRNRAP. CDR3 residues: CASGPGDRGTDTQYF. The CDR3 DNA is TGTGCTAGTGGTCCTGGGGACAGGGGCACAGATACGCAGTATTTT.

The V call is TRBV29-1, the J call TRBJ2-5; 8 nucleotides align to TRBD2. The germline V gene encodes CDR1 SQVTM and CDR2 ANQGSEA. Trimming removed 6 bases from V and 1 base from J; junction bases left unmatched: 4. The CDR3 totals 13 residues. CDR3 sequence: CSVSGRAQETQYF. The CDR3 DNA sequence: TGCAGCGTATCCGGGAGGGCCCAAGAGACCCAGTACTTC.

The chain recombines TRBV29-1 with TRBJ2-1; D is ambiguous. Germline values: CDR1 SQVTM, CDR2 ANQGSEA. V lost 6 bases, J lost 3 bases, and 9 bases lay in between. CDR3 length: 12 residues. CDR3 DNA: TGCAGCGTCTCGTCTATCTACAATGAGCAGTTCTTC. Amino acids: CSVSSIYNEQFF.

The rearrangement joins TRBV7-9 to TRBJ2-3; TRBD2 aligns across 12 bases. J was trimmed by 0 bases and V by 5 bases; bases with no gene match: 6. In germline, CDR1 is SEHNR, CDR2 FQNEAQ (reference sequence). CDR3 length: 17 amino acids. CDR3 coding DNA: TGTGCCAGCAGCAACCAAGGGACTAGCGGGAGCACAGATACGCAGTATTTT. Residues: CASSNQGTSGSTDTQYF.

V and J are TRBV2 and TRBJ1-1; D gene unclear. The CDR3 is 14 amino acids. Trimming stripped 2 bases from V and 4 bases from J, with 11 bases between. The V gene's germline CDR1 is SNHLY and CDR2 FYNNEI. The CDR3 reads CASSELRRGTEAFF. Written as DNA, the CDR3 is TGTGCCAGCAGTGAATTGAGACGGGGCACTGAAGCTTTCTTT.

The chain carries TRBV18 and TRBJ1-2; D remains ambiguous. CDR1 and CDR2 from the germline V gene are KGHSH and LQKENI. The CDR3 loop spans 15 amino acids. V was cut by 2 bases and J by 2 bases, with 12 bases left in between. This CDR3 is CASSPSSGRNYGYTF. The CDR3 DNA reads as TGTGCCAGCTCACCATCGTCTGGGCGAAACTATGGCTACACCTTC.

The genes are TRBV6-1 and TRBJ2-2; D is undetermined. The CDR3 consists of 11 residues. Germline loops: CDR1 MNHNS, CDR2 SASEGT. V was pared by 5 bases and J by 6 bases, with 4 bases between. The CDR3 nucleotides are TGTGCCAGCAGTCGGGCCGGGGAGCTGTTTTTT. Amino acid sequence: CASSRAGELFF.

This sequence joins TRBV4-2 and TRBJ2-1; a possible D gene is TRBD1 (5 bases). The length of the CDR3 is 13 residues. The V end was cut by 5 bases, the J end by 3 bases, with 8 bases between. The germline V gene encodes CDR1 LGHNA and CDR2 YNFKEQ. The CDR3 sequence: CASSKDNYNEQFF. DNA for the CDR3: TGTGCCAGCAGCAAGGACAACTACAATGAGCAGTTCTTC.

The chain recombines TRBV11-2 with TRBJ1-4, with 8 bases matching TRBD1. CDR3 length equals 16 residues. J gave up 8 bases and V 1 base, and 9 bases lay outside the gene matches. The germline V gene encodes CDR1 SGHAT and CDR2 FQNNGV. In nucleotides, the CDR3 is TGTGCCAGCAGCTTAGTAAGACAGGGGTCGGGCGAAAAACTGTTTTTT. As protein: CASSLVRQGSGEKLFF.